These 18 T cell receptor beta chains came from one sample sequenced in a study of identifying expanded T cells in peripheral blood. The assay was immunoSEQ multiplex PCR, and TCRdb's table has in-frame clones only and misses some. The data hold about 89,000 clones, with approximately 90% observed a single time. Material for sequencing was blood. The receptors originated from a person aged 18 to 75 in good health.

The V call is TRBV2, the J call TRBJ1-4; possibly TRBD1 for D (5 bases). Germline CDR1 is SNHLY and CDR2 is FYNNEI. Trimming stripped 7 bases from V and 7 bases from J, with 16 bases between. This CDR3 has 14 residues. The CDR3 here is CASTGIRGGEKLFF. CDR3 DNA: TGTGCCAGCACCGGAATAAGGGGAGGTGAAAAACTGTTTTTT.

The chain has TRBV4-3 and TRBJ1-1; D is undetermined. V was trimmed by 3 bases and J by 6 bases, leaving 11 bases between them. This CDR3 spans 13 amino acids. The germline CDR1 and CDR2 sequences are LGHNA and YSLEER. As DNA, the CDR3 is TGCGCCAGCAGCCAGATGGCCGGAGCTGAAGCTTTCTTT. Protein sequence: CASSQMAGAEAFF.

The chain recombines TRBV13 with TRBJ2-3; unclear D gene. This CDR3 is 14 amino acids long. Trimming removed 5 bases at V and 4 bases at J, with 13 bases between. Germline CDR1 reads PRHDT; CDR2 reads FYEKMQ (reference sequence). The CDR3 region is CASSPSPRSDTQYF. CDR3 in DNA: TGTGCCAGCAGCCCCTCTCCTCGATCAGATACGCAGTATTTT.

V and J are TRBV7-3 and TRBJ2-5; TRBD1 aligns across 9 bases. Germline V gene sequence: CDR1 SGHTA, CDR2 FQGTGA. This CDR3 is built from 16 residues. V lost 3 bases, J lost 2 bases, and 7 bases stayed unmatched. Here the CDR3 DNA reads TGTGCCAGCAGCTTTCCTATGGGACAGGGACAAGAGACCCAGTACTTC. It codes for CASSFPMGQGQETQYF.

The V gene is TRBV7-2, the J gene TRBJ2-7; 7 nucleotides agree with TRBD1. Germline trimming cut 8 bases from V and 1 base from J; bases unmatched to any gene: 8. The CDR3 has 14 residues. Germline V gene lookup returns CDR1 SGHTA and CDR2 FQGNSA. The CDR3 region has the DNA TGTGCCAGCCAGAAGGACAGGTCATCCTACGAGCAGTACTTC. Translating gives CASQKDRSSYEQYF.

The chain links TRBV27 to TRBJ2-3; no clear D. Germline V gene data show CDR1 as MNHEY and CDR2 as SMNVEV (reference sequence). Trimming took 4 bases from V and 2 from J, leaving 13 bases between them. The CDR3 consists of 15 residues. CDR3 region: CASSSRGRITDTQYF. The CDR3 nucleotides are TGTGCCAGCAGTTCCCGTGGCAGAATCACAGATACGCAGTATTTT.

The chain recombines TRBV9 with TRBJ2-5; 10 bases agree with TRBD2. CDR1 and CDR2 (germline): SGDLS, YYNGEE. With 3 bases clipped from V and 2 bases from J, the junction kept 4 bases outside the gene matches. CDR3 length: 15 residues. The CDR3 reads CASSATSGKQETQYF. CDR3 nucleotides: TGTGCCAGCAGCGCTACTAGCGGGAAACAAGAGACCCAGTACTTC.

This sequence joins TRBV2 and TRBJ2-2; TRBD2 aligns across 9 bases. V was clipped by 6 bases and J by 4 bases; unmatched bases: 9. Germline lookup yields CDR1 SNHLY and CDR2 FYNNEI. The CDR3 is 16 residues long. In nucleotides, the CDR3 is TGTGCCAGCAGGGGCGGGGGGGCCCCGGGCACCGGGGAGCTGTTTTTT. Amino acids: CASRGGGAPGTGELFF.

In regard to this clone: The final CDR3 position lacks the conserved phenylalanine or tryptophan, pointing to a likely read error. Because the CDR3's place on the DNA is in doubt, the DNA is left out and the CDR3 is given as listed by TCRdb. The V and J genes are TRBV14 and TRBJ2-7; no check of the table's D call, TRBD1, against the DNA was made. The CDR3 has 11 amino acids, counting both end residues. CDR1 is SGHDN and CDR2 is FVKESK in the germline V gene. The CDR3 reads CASSQNRDRCL.

The chain is built from TRBV4-3 and TRBJ1-4, with D possibly TRBD1 on 6 matching bases. The V gene's germline CDR1 is LGHNA and CDR2 YSLEER. The V and J ends lost 1 base and 8 bases respectively, with 11 bases between them. The CDR3 length is 14 residues. The CDR3 bases are TGCGCCAGCAGCCAAGTTAACAGGGACGAAAAACTGTTTTTT. Protein: CASSQVNRDEKLFF.

The chain is built from TRBV15 and TRBJ2-1, with D perhaps matching TRBD1 or TRBD2 (6 bases each). The germline CDR1 and CDR2 sequences are LNHNV and YYDKDF (reference sequence). With 5 bases removed from V and 9 bases from J, the gap between germline ends came to 17 bases. The CDR3 runs 14 residues. The CDR3 protein is CATSGGGSRGEQFF. CDR3 sequence (DNA): TGTGCCACCAGCGGAGGGGGGAGTCGCGGTGAGCAGTTCTTC. Full variable domain (rest looked up from reference TRBV15 and TRBJ2-1): DAMVIQNPRYQVTQFGKPVTLSCSQTLNHNVMYWYQQKSSQAPKLLFHYYDKDFNNEADTPDNFQSRRPNTSFCFLDIRSPGLGDTAMYLCATSGGGSRGEQFFGPGTRLTVL.

The chain links TRBV7-6 to TRBJ2-2; TRBD1 might be the D (6 bases). Germline CDR1 is SGHVS and CDR2 is FNYEAQ. The CDR3 consists of 15 residues. Trimming shortened V by 1 base and J by 1 base, and 7 bases separated the two germline ends. The CDR3 region has the DNA TGTGCCAGCAGCTTAGTCAGGGGGAACACCGGGGAGCTGTTTTTT. Translation: CASSLVRGNTGELFF.

The gene calls are TRBV28 and TRBJ1-4; TRBD1 matches at 7 bases. The CDR3 covers 14 residues. The V gene end was trimmed by 5 bases and the J gene end by 8 bases; junction bases not matched to a gene: 8. Germline lookup yields CDR1 MDHEN and CDR2 SYDVKM. CDR3 sequence: CASSLQGVGEKLFF. CDR3 DNA: TGTGCCAGCAGTCTGCAGGGGGTTGGCGAAAAACTGTTTTTT.

The gene calls are TRBV7-4 and TRBJ2-5; perhaps TRBD1 as D (6 bases). Germline CDR1 reads SGHVT; CDR2 reads SQSDAQ. The V end lost 4 bases, the J end lost 1 base, and 13 bases lay between the germline ends. The CDR3 runs 15 residues. CDR3 in DNA: TGTGCCAGCAGCTCCCTTTGGACAGCCCAAGAGACCCAGTACTTC. Its translation: CASSSLWTAQETQYF.

The chain links TRBV7-3 to TRBJ2-3; 10 nucleotides agree with TRBD2. The CDR3 totals 21 residues. The J segment lost 4 bases and the V segment lost 1 base, leaving 20 bases of the junction unmatched. CDR1 and CDR2 (germline): SGHTA, FQGTGA. CDR3 protein: CASSLIGQGTSSGSQADTQYF. The CDR3 nucleotides are TGTGCCAGCAGCTTAATTGGACAGGGTACGTCTAGCGGGAGTCAGGCAGATACGCAGTATTTT.

V usage is TRBV5-1 and J usage is TRBJ2-7; 7 bases map to TRBD2. V shed 3 bases and J 5 bases; nucleotides not matched to a gene: 8. The CDR3 is 14 amino acids. Per the germline V gene, CDR1 is SGHRS and CDR2 is YFSETQ. CDR3 coding DNA: TGCGCCAGCAGCTCTAGCGGTTTGGGGGACGAGCAGTACTTC. Translating it yields CASSSSGLGDEQYF.

The rearrangement uses TRBV6-4 and TRBJ2-1; TRBD1 is a possible D gene (5 bases). The CDR3 loop spans 16 amino acids. Germline V gives CDR1 MRHNA, CDR2 SNTAGT. Trimming took 0 bases from V and 4 from J, leaving 13 bases between them. CDR3 residues: CASSDSIDREYNEQFF. CDR3 in DNA: TGTGCCAGCAGTGACTCTATCGACAGAGAGTACAATGAGCAGTTCTTC.

The J gene is TRBJ1-3, the V gene TRBV28; no clear D gene. CDR1 and CDR2 from the germline V gene are MDHEN and SYDVKM. This CDR3 comprises 14 residues. The germline V and J ends were trimmed by 3 bases and 2 bases, with 8 bases remaining between them. The CDR3 DNA reads as TGTGCCAGCAGTTTGCCGGGCCCTGGAAACACCATATATTTT. This codes for CASSLPGPGNTIYF.